The 4 T cell receptor beta chains given below trace back to one sample, sequenced in a study of T cell repertoires in cytomegalovirus infection. Antigens for these TCRs are unknown. TCRdb called the reads again in MiXCR, with one record for every CDR3 protein. The sample carries about 110,000 distinct CDR3 sequences, roughly 30% recorded once. Material: CD8+ T cells from cultured PBMCs, obtained from culture after CMV antigen stimulation. The receptors here all came from a human donor in good health (CMV status not recorded). Some clones in this sample may be carry-over from other donors' samples.

The chain carries TRBV20-1 and TRBJ2-7; weak D call: TRBD2 (6 bases). The CDR3 sequence is 13 residues long. With 0 bases removed from V and 5 bases from J, the gap between germline ends came to 11 bases. Germline V CDR1 and CDR2: DFQATT, SNEGSKA (reference sequence). CDR3 in amino acids: CSARDRTTDEQYF. The DNA of the CDR3 is TGCAGTGCTAGAGATCGGACTACTGACGAGCAGTACTTC.

This clonotype was seen a handful of times. This sequence joins TRBV27 and TRBJ2-7; 9 positions match TRBD2. CDR3 length: 15 amino acids. The germline CDR1 and CDR2 sequences are MNHEY and SMNVEV (reference sequence). J lost 0 bases, V lost 0 bases, and 0 bases had no gene match. The CDR3 DNA reads as TGTGCCAGCAGTTTATCGCGGGGGGGCTCCTACGAGCAGTACTTC. Its translation is CASSLSRGGSYEQYF.

This clonotype was found a few times. The chain combines TRBV4-1 with TRBJ1-2; D is undetermined. Looked up from germline, CDR1 is MGHRA and CDR2 is YSYEKL. Trimming shortened V by 2 bases and J by 10 bases, and 14 bases separated the two germline ends. The CDR3 runs to 13 residues. CDR3 amino acids: CASSQRARLDYTF. The DNA for the CDR3 is TGCGCCAGCAGCCAAAGGGCCAGGCTTGACTACACCTTC.

The CDR3 here is CASSVGTGRTEAFF. As DNA, the CDR3 is TGTGCCAGCAGCGTGGGGACAGGGCGCACTGAAGCTTTCTTT. The chain is built from TRBV7-9 and TRBJ1-1; 9 bases line up with TRBD1. The CDR3 loop spans 14 amino acids. The ends lost 5 bases at V and 4 bases at J; junction bases unmatched: 5. CDR1 is SEHNR, CDR2 FQNEAQ, per germline (reference sequence). The variable domain in full, with the rest retrieved from reference TRBV7-9 and TRBJ1-1, is DTGVSQNPRHKITKRGQNVTFRCDPISEHNRLYWYRQTLGQGPEFLTYFQNEAQLEKSRLLSDRFSAERPKGSFSTLEIQRTEQGDSAMYLCASSVGTGRTEAFFGQGTRLTVV.